Below are 26 T cell receptor beta chains sequenced from a single sample in a study of glioma-infiltrating T cells. The iRepertoire nested amplicon-rescue multiplex PCR amplified TCR alpha and beta CDR3s from RNA. In TCRdb, the multiplex PCR reads were re-called with MiXCR into one record per CDR3 protein. The sample consists of approximately 90,000 distinct CDR3 sequences, around 23% of them appearing once. Sequencing input: glioma tissue, nonneoplastic brain tissue, or PBMCs (not recorded which). These receptors were obtained from a human donor with low-grade glioma or glioblastoma, undergoing nonglioma brain surgery, or in good health (not recorded which).

This clonotype occurred many times. The chain is built from TRBV6-1 and TRBJ1-2, with D possibly being TRBD1 (6 bases). The CDR3 has 13 amino acids. Germline V gene lookup returns CDR1 MNHNS and CDR2 SASEGT. Trimming pared 4 bases from V and 5 bases from J, leaving 11 bases between. Here the CDR3 reads CASSGGTPYGYTF. The CDR3 region has the DNA TGTGCCAGCAGTGGGGGGACACCATATGGCTACACCTTC.

Many counts were recorded for this clonotype. The gene calls are TRBV7-2 and TRBJ2-3; 8 bases line up with TRBD1. The CDR3 extends over 15 amino acids. V shed 2 bases, J shed 4 bases, and the junction held 5 bases outside the gene matches. The germline V gene encodes CDR1 SGHTA and CDR2 FQGNSA. CDR3 in DNA: TGTGCCAGCAGCTTACAGACAGGGGTTGCAGATACGCAGTATTTT. As protein: CASSLQTGVADTQYF.

This clonotype was seen a few times. The chain uses TRBV29-1 and TRBJ2-7; 8 bases fit TRBD1. Germline CDR1 reads SQVTM; CDR2 reads ANQGSEA. The V and J ends lost 4 bases and 2 bases, in that order; junction bases with no gene match: 7. There are 14 residues in the CDR3. CDR3 sequence (DNA): TGCAGCGTTGGGACAGGGACGGGACCCTACGAGCAGTACTTC. Protein: CSVGTGTGPYEQYF.

The V gene is TRBV19, the J gene TRBJ1-6; D remains ambiguous. CDR1 and CDR2 (germline): LNHDA, SQIVND (reference sequence). This CDR3 spans 15 amino acids. V was cut by 6 bases and J by 7 bases, with 16 bases left in between. The CDR3 nucleotides are TGTGCCAGTAGGGCCGACAAGGGCGTGAATTCACCCCTCCACTTT. Encoded protein: CASRADKGVNSPLHF.

This chain uses TRBV12-3 or TRBV12-4 with TRBJ2-5; D is perhaps TRBD1 (5 bases). V lost 7 bases, J lost 2 bases, and 14 bases lay in between. CDR3 length equals 14 residues. In nucleotides, the CDR3 is TGTGCCAGCAAAATGGGGCCAGTTCAAGAGACCCAGTACTTC. It yields the protein CASKMGPVQETQYF.

This clonotype occurred many times. CDR3 in DNA: TGTGCCAGCAGCCCCCCAGGGGTCGACGAGACCCAGTACTTC. This gives the protein CASSPPGVDETQYF. The chain couples TRBV7-2 to TRBJ2-5; tentatively, D is TRBD1 (6 bases). The CDR3 spans 14 residues. The germline CDR1 and CDR2 sequences are SGHTA and FQGNSA. V dropped 5 bases and J dropped 5 bases, with 15 bases sitting between them.

This clonotype appeared many times. V usage is TRBV20-1 and J usage is TRBJ2-7; 8 nucleotides agree with TRBD2. V lost 0 bases and J lost 0; bases outside the gene matches: 7. The CDR3 is 16 residues long. Looked up from germline, CDR1 is DFQATT and CDR2 is SNEGSKA (reference sequence). The CDR3 DNA reads TGCAGTGCTAGAGATCAAGGGGGACTAGGCTCCTACGAGCAGTACTTC. Protein: CSARDQGGLGSYEQYF.

Regarding this clonotype: The junction does not match germline at one end; this may be a read error. The chain is built from TRBV28 and TRBJ2-3; D is perhaps TRBD2 (6 bases). Germline V gives CDR1 MDHEN, CDR2 SYDVKM. The CDR3 is made up of 14 amino acids. CDR3 residues: CASSLGGSTETKNF. In nucleotides, the CDR3 is TGTGCCAGCAGTTTGGGGGGTAGCACAGAGACAAAAAATTTT.

The table lists this clonotype with many counts. CDR3: CASSPRNRGTEAFF. CDR3 DNA: TGTGCCAGCTCACCAAGGAACAGGGGCACTGAAGCTTTCTTT. V gene TRBV18 combines with J gene TRBJ1-1; the match to TRBD1 covers 7 bases. V was pared by 2 bases and J by 4 bases, with 4 bases of the junction left unmatched. The CDR3 has 14 residues. Germline assignment: CDR1 KGHSH and CDR2 LQKENI.

The chain has TRBV5-5 and TRBJ1-4, with TRBD1 as a possible D gene (6 bases). CDR1 and CDR2 (germline): SGHKS, YYEKEE (reference sequence). CDR3 length equals 17 residues. Deletions cut 1 base from V and 0 bases from J, with 13 bases between. The CDR3 loop reads CASSLQGRPSTNEKLFF. CDR3 bases: TGTGCCAGCAGCTTGCAGGGGCGCCCCTCAACTAATGAAAAACTGTTTTTT.

The chain is built from TRBV12-5 and TRBJ1-5, with D unclear. The V gene lost 1 base and the J gene lost 3 bases, with 4 bases spanning the gap. CDR3 length: 13 amino acids. CDR1 and CDR2 from the germline V gene are LGHNT and FRNRAP. The CDR3: CASGLELNQPQHF. The CDR3 DNA sequence: TGTGCTAGTGGTTTGGAACTCAATCAGCCCCAGCATTTT.

This clonotype was detected a few times. The chain couples TRBV29-1 to TRBJ2-3; TRBD2 aligns across 8 bases. Germline V lookup: CDR1 SQVTM, CDR2 ANQGSEA. V dropped 5 bases and J dropped 2; count of bases not matched to a gene: 6. This CDR3 spans 14 amino acids. In DNA form, the CDR3 reads TGCAGCGTTAAGAACGGGAGGGCCACAGATACGCAGTATTTT. It yields the protein CSVKNGRATDTQYF.

This clonotype appeared many times. This sequence joins TRBV12-3 or TRBV12-4 and TRBJ1-1; D is uncertain. The CDR3 loop spans 11 amino acids. V dropped 7 bases and J dropped 8 bases, with 11 bases sitting between them. The CDR3: CASTSEREAFF. The CDR3 nucleotides read TGTGCCAGCACCTCTGAGAGAGAAGCTTTCTTT.

This clonotype was observed at least ten times. The chain joins TRBV3-1 to TRBJ2-3; 11 bases map to TRBD2. The CDR3 runs to 16 residues. After removal of 4 bases from V and 2 bases from J, the junction contained 5 bases not matched to a gene. Per germline, CDR1 LGHDT and CDR2 YNNKEL (reference sequence). This CDR3 reads CASSLLAGGLTDTQYF. CDR3 nucleotides: TGTGCCAGCAGCCTCCTAGCGGGAGGCCTCACAGATACGCAGTATTTT.

To note about this clonotype: Since a much larger clone is just one base distant, this may be a read error. The rearrangement uses TRBV29-1 and TRBJ1-3; no firm D call. The CDR3 totals 12 residues. V shed 6 bases and J shed 1 base, with 7 bases lying between them. The germline CDR1 and CDR2 sequences are SQVTM and ANQGSEA. CDR3 in amino acids: CSVHGSGNTIYF. In DNA form, the CDR3 reads TGCAGCGTCCATGGTTCTGGAAACACCATATATTTT.

This clonotype was recorded many times. The V call is TRBV20-1, the J call TRBJ1-1; no clear D gene. CDR1 is DFQATT and CDR2 is SNEGSKA in the germline V gene (reference sequence). The CDR3 is made up of 12 amino acids. Trimming removed 6 bases from V and 2 bases from J, with 10 bases in between. For the CDR3, the DNA is TGCAGTGCATTGGGCTTTAACACTGAAGCTTTCTTT. Amino acid sequence: CSALGFNTEAFF.

A remark on this clonotype: A much more abundant neighbour one base away suggests this may be a read error. The rearrangement joins TRBV2 to TRBJ2-5; no clear D gene. The CDR3 runs 10 residues. Per germline, CDR1 SNHLY and CDR2 FYNNEI. The DNA of the CDR3 is TGTGCCAGCTCGTCCGAGACCCAGTGCTTC. This gives the protein CASSSETQCF. Full variable domain (outside the CDR3, taken from reference TRBV2 and TRBJ2-5): EPEVTQTPSHQVTQMGQEVILRCVPISNHLYFYWYRQILGQKVEFLVSFYNNEISEKSEIFDDQFSVERPDGSNFTLKIRSTKLEDSAMYFCASSSETQCFGPGTRLLVL.

On this clonotype: A much larger clone differs by one base, so this may be a read error. The rearrangement links TRBV12-5 to TRBJ2-7, with D uncertain. V was clipped by 4 bases and J by 4 bases, with 8 bases between them. CDR3 length: 12 residues. Germline V gives CDR1 LGHNT, CDR2 FRNRAP. The CDR3 loop is CASGSSLYEQYF. CDR3 bases: TGTGCTAGTGGTTCCTCCTTGTACGAGCAGTACTTC.

There are many counts of this clonotype. In DNA form, the CDR3 reads TGCGCCAGCAGCCAAGATGTCGGGGAGAGCTCTGGAAACACCATATATTTT. This codes for CASSQDVGESSGNTIYF. The genes are TRBV4-1 and TRBJ1-3, with D uncertain. The germline gives CDR1 MGHRA, CDR2 YSYEKL. The CDR3 covers 17 residues. V dropped 0 bases and J dropped 0 bases, with 12 bases sitting between them.

To note about this clonotype: This may be a read error, as it is one base from a much larger clone. This chain uses TRBV3-1 with TRBJ1-6; D call uncertain. The CDR3 covers 14 residues. V gave up 7 bases and J gave up 10 bases, with 17 bases separating them. Germline CDR1 and CDR2: LGHDT and YNNKEL (reference sequence). The DNA of the CDR3 is TGTGCCAGCAACCAGGTATGGTCTGGGTCACCCCTCCACTTT. Amino acids: CASNQVWSGSPLHF.

As to this clonotype: A much larger clone sits a single nucleotide away, making a read error possible. This rearrangement joins TRBV4-1 to TRBJ2-1; D might be TRBD1 (5 bases). The CDR3 covers 15 residues. Trimming stripped 2 bases from V and 6 bases from J, with 14 bases between. The germline V gene has CDR1 MGHRA and CDR2 YSYEKL. The CDR3 sequence is CASSQPHSRGNEQFF. DNA for the CDR3: TGCGCCAGCAGCCAACCCCACAGTAGGGGCAATGAGCAGTTCTTC.

This clonotype was counted ten times or more. The chain links TRBV18 to TRBJ1-1; D is undetermined. Per germline, CDR1 KGHSH and CDR2 LQKENI. CDR3 length: 14 amino acids. V lost 2 bases to trimming and J lost 1 base, with 8 bases between them. As DNA, the CDR3 is TGTGCCAGCTCACCATTACCGCCGAACACTGAAGCTTTCTTT. Translated, it gives CASSPLPPNTEAFF.

This clonotype was seen at least ten times. The chain carries TRBV7-9 and TRBJ2-3; no clear D. Trimming took off 8 bases at V and 5 bases at J, with 11 bases between the two ends. CDR1 is SEHNR, CDR2 FQNEAQ, per germline (reference sequence). This CDR3 is built from 12 residues. The CDR3 spells CASRGALDTQYF. The CDR3 DNA reads as TGTGCCAGCCGTGGAGCATTAGATACGCAGTATTTT. The whole variable domain, remainder taken from reference TRBV7-9 and TRBJ2-3, is DTGVSQNPRHKITKRGQNVTFRCDPISEHNRLYWYRQTLGQGPEFLTYFQNEAQLEKSRLLSDRFSAERPKGSFSTLEIQRTEQGDSAMYLCASRGALDTQYFGPGTRLTVL.

This clonotype came up many times. The CDR3 region has the DNA TGTGCCAGCAGTTTCCCGGCCCGCGGAGATACGCAGTATTTT. Translating it yields CASSFPARGDTQYF. The chain carries TRBV6-1 and TRBJ2-3; D remains ambiguous. V was cut by 5 bases and J by 5 bases, with 14 bases left in between. In germline, CDR1 is MNHNS, CDR2 SASEGT. This CDR3 is built from 14 residues.

On this clonotype itself: A much larger clone differs from this one at a single base, so this may be a read error. V gene TRBV27 combines with J gene TRBJ2-2; tentatively, D is TRBD2 (5 bases). Germline CDR1 MNHEY, CDR2 SMNVEV (reference sequence). This CDR3 has 14 amino acids. V was clipped by 11 bases and J by 1 base, with 14 bases between them. The CDR3 reads CACRGPQNTGELFF. CDR3 sequence (DNA): TGTGCCTGCCGAGGGCCCCAGAACACCGGGGAGCTGTTTTTT.

V is TRBV18 and J is TRBJ2-5; D remains ambiguous. The germline gives CDR1 KGHSH, CDR2 LQKENI. V shed 2 bases and J shed 4 bases, with 14 bases lying between them. This CDR3 spans 15 amino acids. The CDR3 region is CASSPNFGASETQYF. CDR3 nucleotides: TGTGCCAGCTCACCAAACTTTGGAGCCTCAGAGACCCAGTACTTC.